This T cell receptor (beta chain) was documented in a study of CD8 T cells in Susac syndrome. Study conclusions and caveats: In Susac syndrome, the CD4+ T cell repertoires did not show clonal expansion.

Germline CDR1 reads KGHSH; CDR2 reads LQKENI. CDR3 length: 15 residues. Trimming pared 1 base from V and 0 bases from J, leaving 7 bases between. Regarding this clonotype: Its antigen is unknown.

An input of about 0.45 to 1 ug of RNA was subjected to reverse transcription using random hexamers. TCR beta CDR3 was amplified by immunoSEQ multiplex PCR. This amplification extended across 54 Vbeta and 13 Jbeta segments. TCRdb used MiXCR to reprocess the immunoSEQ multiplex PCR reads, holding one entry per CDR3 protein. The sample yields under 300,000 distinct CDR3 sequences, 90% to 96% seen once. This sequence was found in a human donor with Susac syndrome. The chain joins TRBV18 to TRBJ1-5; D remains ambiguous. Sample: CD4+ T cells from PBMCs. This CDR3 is CASSPQAYSNQPQHF. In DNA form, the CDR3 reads TGTGCCAGCTCACCACAGGCATATAGCAATCAGCCCCAGCATTTT.